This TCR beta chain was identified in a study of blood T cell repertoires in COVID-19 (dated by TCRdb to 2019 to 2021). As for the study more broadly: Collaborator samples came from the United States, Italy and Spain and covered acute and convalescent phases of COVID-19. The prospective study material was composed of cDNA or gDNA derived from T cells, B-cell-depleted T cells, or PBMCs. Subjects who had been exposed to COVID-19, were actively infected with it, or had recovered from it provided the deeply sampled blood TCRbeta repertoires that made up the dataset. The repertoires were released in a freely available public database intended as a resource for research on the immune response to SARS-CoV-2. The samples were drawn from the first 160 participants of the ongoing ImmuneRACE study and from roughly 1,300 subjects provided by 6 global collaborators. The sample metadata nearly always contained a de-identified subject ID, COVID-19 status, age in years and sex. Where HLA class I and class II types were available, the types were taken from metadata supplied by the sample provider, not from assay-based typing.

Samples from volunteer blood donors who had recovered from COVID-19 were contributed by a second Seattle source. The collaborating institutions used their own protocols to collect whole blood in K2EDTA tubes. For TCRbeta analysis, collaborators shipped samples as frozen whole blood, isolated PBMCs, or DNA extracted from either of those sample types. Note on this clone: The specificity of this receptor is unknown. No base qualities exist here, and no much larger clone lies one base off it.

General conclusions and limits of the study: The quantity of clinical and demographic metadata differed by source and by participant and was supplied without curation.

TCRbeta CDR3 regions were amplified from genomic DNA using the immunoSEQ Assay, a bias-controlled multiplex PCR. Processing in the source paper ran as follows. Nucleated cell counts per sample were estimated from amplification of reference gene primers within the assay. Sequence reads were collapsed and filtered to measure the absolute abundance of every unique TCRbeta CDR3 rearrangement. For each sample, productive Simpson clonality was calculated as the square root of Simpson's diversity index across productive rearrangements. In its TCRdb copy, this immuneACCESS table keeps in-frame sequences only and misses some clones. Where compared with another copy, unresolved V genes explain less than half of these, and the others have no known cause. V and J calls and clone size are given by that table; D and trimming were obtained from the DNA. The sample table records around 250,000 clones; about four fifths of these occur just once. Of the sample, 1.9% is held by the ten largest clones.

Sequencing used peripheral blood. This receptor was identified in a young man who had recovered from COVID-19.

The base sequence is TGTGCCAGCAGCCCCCAGCGGGGTTCTATCCGGATCGAGCAGTTCTTC. This encodes CASSPQRGSIRIEQFF. The chain links TRBV6-6 with TRBJ2-1; 7 of the junction bases match TRBD2. From the cysteine up to the phenylalanine, the CDR3 has a length of 16 residues. Of the read, only the CDR3 DNA is kept; its 48 bases are in frame from base 1. CDR1 and CDR2, per the germline V gene (reference sequence), are MNHNY and SVGAGI. For this chain, trimming is 6 bases at the V end and 10 bases at the J end, and the number of junction bases without a gene match is 18.